The sequence of this T cell receptor beta chain was determined in a study of blood T cell repertoires in COVID-19. The CDR3 loop spans 14 amino acids. CDR1 and CDR2 from the germline V gene are MNHEY and SVGAGI. J was trimmed by 3 bases and V by 3 bases; bases with no gene match: 3. The data were produced by immunoSEQ multiplex PCR, yet TCRdb's version contains in-frame clones alone and is incomplete. The sample records tens of thousands of clones, 83% being singletons. What was sequenced was peripheral blood. This rearrangement joins TRBV6-5 to TRBJ2-7; the match to TRBD1 covers 9 bases. This TCR was sampled from an older woman with acute or convalescent COVID-19. The CDR3 sequence: CASSYTGGGYEQYF. Written as DNA, the CDR3 is TGTGCCAGCAGTTATACAGGGGGCGGCTACGAGCAGTACTTC.